Each of the 20 T cell receptor beta chains below was sequenced from the same sample in a study of blood T cell repertoires in COVID-19. Assay used: immunoSEQ multiplex PCR; TCRdb lists only in-frame clones, some missing. The sample includes some 160,000 clones, 84% of them seen just once. Sample: PBMCs or T cells enriched from blood (not recorded which). These receptors were obtained from a woman in her forties or fifties who had recovered from COVID-19.

The J gene is TRBJ2-1, the V gene TRBV11-1, with a possible D match to TRBD2 (6 bases). The CDR3 is 12 amino acids. Germline assignment: CDR1 SGHAT and CDR2 FQDESV (reference sequence). V shed 5 bases and J shed 6 bases, with 8 bases lying between them. The CDR3 is CASSSSGNEQFF. The CDR3 DNA reads TGTGCCAGCAGCAGTAGCGGCAATGAGCAGTTCTTC.

This clone occurred a few times. V usage is TRBV20-1 and J usage is TRBJ2-2; D is ambiguous. V lost 3 bases and J 7 bases, leaving 15 bases between the germline ends. This CDR3 has 14 residues. The germline V gene encodes CDR1 DFQATT and CDR2 SNEGSKA (reference sequence). The CDR3 nucleotides read TGCAGTGCTAGTGATGTGGCCGGCGGCGGGGAGCTGTTTTTT. This translates into CSASDVAGGGELFF.

The gene calls are TRBV7-3 and TRBJ2-1, with 9 bases fitting TRBD2. J was trimmed by 4 bases and V by 2 bases; bases with no gene match: 3. This CDR3 has 15 residues. CDR1 is SGHTA and CDR2 is FQGTGA in the germline V gene. CDR3 in DNA: TGTGCCAGCAGCTTAGGAGCGGGGGGTTACAATGAGCAGTTCTTC. It codes for CASSLGAGGYNEQFF.

The V and J genes are TRBV7-9 and TRBJ1-6, with TRBD1 matching 9 bases. V shed 6 bases, J shed 10 bases, and the junction held 4 bases outside the gene matches. CDR1 and CDR2 from the germline V gene are SEHNR and FQNEAQ (reference sequence). The CDR3 length is 13 residues. CDR3 sequence: CASRGDRVSPLHF. Written as DNA, the CDR3 is TGTGCCAGCAGGGGGGACAGGGTCTCACCCCTCCACTTT. Combining the CDR3 with reference TRBV7-9 and TRBJ1-6 gives the whole variable domain DTGVSQNPRHKITKRGQNVTFRCDPISEHNRLYWYRQTLGQGPEFLTYFQNEAQLEKSRLLSDRFSAERPKGSFSTLEIQRTEQGDSAMYLCASRGDRVSPLHFGNGTRLTVT.

This clone was counted between two and nine times. The CDR3 spells CASFRSGQNYGYTF. The DNA for the CDR3 is TGTGCCAGTTTTAGATCTGGACAGAACTATGGCTACACCTTC. The rearrangement links TRBV19 to TRBJ1-2, with D possibly TRBD1 on 6 matching bases. The V and J ends lost 8 bases and 2 bases respectively, with 15 bases between them. CDR1 is LNHDA, CDR2 SQIVND, per germline (reference sequence). This CDR3 contains 14 residues.

This clone has just one count. The chain links TRBV27 to TRBJ2-3, with 9 bases that match TRBD2. Germline loops: CDR1 MNHEY, CDR2 SMNVEV (reference sequence). With V trimmed by 6 bases and J by 5 bases, 6 bases remained unmatched. The CDR3 covers 14 residues. CDR3 DNA sequence: TGTGCCAGCAGACCCCTAGCGGGGATAGATACGCAGTATTTT. This gives the protein CASRPLAGIDTQYF.

The V gene is TRBV7-9, the J gene TRBJ1-2; the D gene is possibly TRBD1 (6 bases). Germline V lookup: CDR1 SEHNR, CDR2 FQNEAQ (reference sequence). The CDR3 runs to 13 residues. V lost 8 bases and J 4 bases, leaving 14 bases between the germline ends. The CDR3 reads CASGDTAFYGYTF. For the CDR3, the DNA is TGTGCCAGCGGGGACACAGCCTTCTATGGCTACACCTTC.

The chain has TRBV28 and TRBJ1-6; TRBD1 is a possible D gene (5 bases). Trimming took off 1 base at V and 7 bases at J, with 23 bases between the two ends. Germline CDR1 reads MDHEN; CDR2 reads SYDVKM. CDR3 length: 19 residues. As DNA, the CDR3 is TGTGCCAGCAGTTTATCCTCCTACCCGGGGGGTACGAAGAATTCACCCCTCCACTTT. Its protein is CASSLSSYPGGTKNSPLHF. The whole variable domain, filled in from reference TRBV28 and TRBJ1-6, reads DVKVTQSSRYLVKRTGEKVFLECVQDMDHENMFWYRQDPGLGLRLIYFSYDVKMKEKGDIPEGYSVSREKKERFSLILESASTNQTSMYLCASSLSSYPGGTKNSPLHFGNGTRLTVT.

This chain links TRBV10-3 with TRBJ2-7; 11 bases agree with TRBD2. The CDR3 extends over 15 amino acids. The V gene's germline CDR1 is ENHRY and CDR2 SYGVKD. V lost 4 bases, J lost 3 bases, and 5 bases stayed unmatched. The CDR3: CAISGVTSGSYEQYF. CDR3 coding DNA: TGTGCCATCAGTGGAGTCACTAGCGGGAGCTACGAGCAGTACTTC.

The V and J genes are TRBV6-5 and TRBJ1-1, with TRBD1 matching over 7 bases. Per germline, CDR1 MNHEY and CDR2 SVGAGI. CDR3 length equals 15 residues. The V gene end was trimmed by 6 bases and the J gene end by 6 bases; junction bases not matched to a gene: 13. In nucleotides, the CDR3 is TGTGCCAGCAGACCTAACTTACAGGGGAGATCTGAAGCTTTCTTT. Its translation is CASRPNLQGRSEAFF.

This clone was seen a few times. V gene TRBV7-2 combines with J gene TRBJ1-6; 10 bases align to TRBD1. The V segment lost 5 bases and the J segment 10 bases; nucleotides outside the gene matches: 8. Germline CDR1 reads SGHTA; CDR2 reads FQGNSA. The CDR3 consists of 15 residues. For the CDR3, the DNA is TGTGCCAGCAGCCTGCAGGGACAGGGGAACTCACCCCTCCACTTT. Its protein is CASSLQGQGNSPLHF.

V usage is TRBV28 and J usage is TRBJ1-4; TRBD1 matches 9 bases. Germline-derived CDR1 and CDR2 are MDHEN and SYDVKM. V shed 4 bases and J 6 bases; nucleotides not matched to a gene: 12. This CDR3 region has 17 residues. CDR3 protein: CASSYGTGLIRDEKLFF. The DNA of the CDR3 is TGTGCCAGCAGTTACGGGACAGGGTTAATAAGGGATGAAAAACTGTTTTTT.

This chain links TRBV19 with TRBJ2-2, with 11 nucleotides matching TRBD2. The J segment lost 3 bases and the V segment lost 5 bases, leaving 8 bases of the junction unmatched. In germline, CDR1 is LNHDA, CDR2 SQIVND (reference sequence). CDR3 length equals 17 residues. The CDR3, as DNA: TGTGCCAGTAGTCTCCAGCGACTAGCGGGATACACCGGGGAGCTGTTTTTT. Translation gives CASSLQRLAGYTGELFF.

This chain links TRBV2 with TRBJ2-1; tentative D call: TRBD2 (6 bases). With 3 bases removed from V and 0 bases from J, the gap between germline ends came to 9 bases. The germline gives CDR1 SNHLY, CDR2 FYNNEI. This CDR3 spans 15 amino acids. The DNA for the CDR3 is TGTGCCAGCAGTGATGACGGGAGCTCCTACAATGAGCAGTTCTTC. Its protein is CASSDDGSSYNEQFF. Full variable domain (missing parts from reference TRBV2 and TRBJ2-1): EPEVTQTPSHQVTQMGQEVILRCVPISNHLYFYWYRQILGQKVEFLVSFYNNEISEKSEIFDDQFSVERPDGSNFTLKIRSTKLEDSAMYFCASSDDGSSYNEQFFGPGTRLTVL.

The rearrangement links TRBV19 to TRBJ2-3; perhaps TRBD2 as D (6 bases). Germline values: CDR1 LNHDA, CDR2 SQIVND (reference sequence). The CDR3 sequence is 15 residues long. Deletions cut 3 bases from V and 2 bases from J, with 12 bases between. CDR3 amino acids: CASSIGLANTDTQYF. In DNA form, the CDR3 reads TGTGCCAGTAGTATCGGCCTAGCGAACACAGATACGCAGTATTTT.

The V and J genes are TRBV7-2 and TRBJ1-3, with D unresolved. There are 14 residues in the CDR3. The germline V gene has CDR1 SGHTA and CDR2 FQGNSA. The ends were cut back, 5 bases at V and 4 bases at J, with 12 bases in the middle. CDR3 protein: CASSPDFSGNTIYF. The CDR3 nucleotides are TGTGCCAGCAGCCCGGACTTCTCGGGAAACACCATATATTTT.

J is TRBJ1-4 and V is TRBV5-1, with 7 bases matching TRBD1. This CDR3 is built from 14 residues. Germline loops: CDR1 SGHRS, CDR2 YFSETQ. V lost 1 base and J lost 7; bases outside the gene matches: 4. DNA for the CDR3: TGCGCCAGCAGCTTGAGGGGGCCAGGTGAAAAACTGTTTTTT. It specifies CASSLRGPGEKLFF. Together with reference TRBV5-1 and TRBJ1-4, the CDR3 gives the full variable domain: KAGVTQTPRYLIKTRGQQVTLSCSPISGHRSVSWYQQTPGQGLQFLFEYFSETQRNKGNFPGRFSGRQFSNSRSEMNVSTLELGDSALYLCASSLRGPGEKLFFGSGTQLSVL.

The V gene is TRBV10-3, the J gene TRBJ1-4, with no clear D. The V end was cut by 11 bases, the J end by 8 bases, with 18 bases between. This CDR3 region has 13 residues. In germline, CDR1 is ENHRY, CDR2 SYGVKD. The CDR3 DNA sequence: TGTGCCGTTCGGCCCGGGAACGGCGAAAAACTGTTTTTT. Protein: CAVRPGNGEKLFF.

V is TRBV9 and J is TRBJ1-1; D gene ambiguous. This CDR3 region has 15 residues. The germline CDR1 and CDR2 sequences are SGDLS and YYNGEE. Trimming pared 4 bases from V and 3 bases from J, leaving 16 bases between. The CDR3 here is CASSPRQNRDTEAFF. The CDR3 DNA follows: TGTGCCAGCAGCCCCCGGCAAAATCGGGACACTGAAGCTTTCTTT. The variable domain in full, completed from reference TRBV9 and TRBJ1-1, reads DSGVTQTPKHLITATGQRVTLRCSPRSGDLSVYWYQQSLDQGLQFLIQYYNGEERAKGNILERFSAQQFPDLHSELNLSSLELGDSALYFCASSPRQNRDTEAFFGQGTRLTVV.

The chain couples TRBV28 to TRBJ1-6, with unresolved D. The germline V gene has CDR1 MDHEN and CDR2 SYDVKM. The CDR3 has 15 residues. Between the trimmed V and J ends, which lost 1 base and 7 bases, there was a span of 11 bases. The DNA of the CDR3 is TGTGCCAGCAGTTTATATGGGCTGCTCAATTCACCCCTCCACTTT. This gives the protein CASSLYGLLNSPLHF.